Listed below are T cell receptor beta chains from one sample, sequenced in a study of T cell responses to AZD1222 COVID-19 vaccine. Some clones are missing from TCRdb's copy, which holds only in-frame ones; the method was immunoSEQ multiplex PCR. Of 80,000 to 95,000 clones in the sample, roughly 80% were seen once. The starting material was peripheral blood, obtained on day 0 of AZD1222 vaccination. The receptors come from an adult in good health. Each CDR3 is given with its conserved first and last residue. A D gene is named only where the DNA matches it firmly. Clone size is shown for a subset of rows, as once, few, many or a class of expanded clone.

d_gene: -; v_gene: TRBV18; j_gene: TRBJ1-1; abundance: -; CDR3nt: TGTGCCAGCTCACCACCGAACACAGGCCTTGGGGCTTTCTTT; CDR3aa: CASSPPNTGLGAFF
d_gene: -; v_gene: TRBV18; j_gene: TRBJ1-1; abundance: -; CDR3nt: TGTGCCAGCTCACCATCTAGCGTTAGGGCTGGCACTGAAGCTTTCTTT; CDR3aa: CASSPSSVRAGTEAFF
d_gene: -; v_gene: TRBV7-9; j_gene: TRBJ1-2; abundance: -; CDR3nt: TGTGCCAGCAGCCCCGACCAGGGGTACTATGGCTACACCTTC; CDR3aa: CASSPDQGYYGYTF
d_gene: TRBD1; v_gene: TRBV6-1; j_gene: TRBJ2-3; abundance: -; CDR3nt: TGTGCCAGCAGTGTACTCGCTGGACAGGGGGGGACAGATACGCAGTATTTT; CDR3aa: CASSVLAGQGGTDTQYF
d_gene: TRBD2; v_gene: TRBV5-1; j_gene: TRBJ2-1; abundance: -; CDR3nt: TGCGCCAGCAGCTTGAAATACGGGACTAGCGGGGACAATGAGCAGTTCTTC; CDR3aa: CASSLKYGTSGDNEQFF
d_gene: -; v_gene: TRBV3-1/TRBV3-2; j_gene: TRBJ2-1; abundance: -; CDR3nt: TGTGCCAGCAGCCAAGGCCAGCAGTCGAGGGCTGAGCAGTTCTTC; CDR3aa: CASSQGQQSRAEQFF
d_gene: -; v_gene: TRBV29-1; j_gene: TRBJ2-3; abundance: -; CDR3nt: TGCAGCGTTTTTTTGGGTGATACGCAGTATTTT; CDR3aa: CSVFLGDTQYF
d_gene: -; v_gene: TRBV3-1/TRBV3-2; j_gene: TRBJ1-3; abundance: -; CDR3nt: TGTGCCAGCAGCCAAGGGGGGCCTGACACCATATATTTT; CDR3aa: CASSQGGPDTIYF
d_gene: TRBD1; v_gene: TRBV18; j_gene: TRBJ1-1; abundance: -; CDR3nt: TGTGCCAGCTCACCACCGGGGACAGGGTTTATTAACACTGAAGCTTTCTTT; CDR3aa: CASSPPGTGFINTEAFF
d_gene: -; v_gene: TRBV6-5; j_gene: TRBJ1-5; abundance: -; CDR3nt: TGTGCCAGCAGTTCCCCGCGAGAGGACAATCAGCCCCAGCATTTT; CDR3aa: CASSSPREDNQPQHF
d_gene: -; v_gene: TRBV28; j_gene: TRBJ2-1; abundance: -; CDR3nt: TGTGCCAGCAGTACGACCCGGGCGGGGTACAATGAGCAGTTCTTC; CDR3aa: CASSTTRAGYNEQFF
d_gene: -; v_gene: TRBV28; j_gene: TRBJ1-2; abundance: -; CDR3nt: TGTGCCAGCAGTTCCTCCGGGACACCGACTGGGGTCCTCTACACCTTC; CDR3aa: CASSSSGTPTGVLYTF
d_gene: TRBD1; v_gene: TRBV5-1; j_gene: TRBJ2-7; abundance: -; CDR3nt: TGCGCCAGCAGCCCGGGACAGGGCCACGAGCAGTACTTC; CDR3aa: CASSPGQGHEQYF
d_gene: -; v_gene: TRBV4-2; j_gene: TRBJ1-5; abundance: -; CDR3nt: TGTGCCAGCAGCCAAGAAGGGAAGGGAGGGCAGCCCCAGCATTTT; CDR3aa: CASSQEGKGGQPQHF
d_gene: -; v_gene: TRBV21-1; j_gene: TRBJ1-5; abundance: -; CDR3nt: TGTGCCAGCAGCAAAGGAATATCAGGCACTTTCAATCAGCCCCAGCATTTT; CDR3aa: CASSKGISGTFNQPQHF
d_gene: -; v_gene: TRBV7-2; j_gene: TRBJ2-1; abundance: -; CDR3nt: TGTGCCAGCAGCGCCGGAGTGGGCTCCTACAATGAGCAGTTCTTC; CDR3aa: CASSAGVGSYNEQFF
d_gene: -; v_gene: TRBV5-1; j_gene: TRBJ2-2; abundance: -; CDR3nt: TGCGCCAGCAGCTTGGAAGGGGTAAACACCGGGGAGCTGTTTTTT; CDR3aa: CASSLEGVNTGELFF
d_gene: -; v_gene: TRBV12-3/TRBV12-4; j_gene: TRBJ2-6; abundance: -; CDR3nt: TGTGCCACCCTGGGTGGGGCCAACGTCCTGACTTTC; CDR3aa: CATLGGANVLTF
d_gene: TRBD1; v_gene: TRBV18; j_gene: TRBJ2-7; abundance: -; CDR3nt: TGTGCCAGCCAGGGGGCGATCGGTTACGAGCAGTACTTC; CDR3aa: CASQGAIGYEQYF
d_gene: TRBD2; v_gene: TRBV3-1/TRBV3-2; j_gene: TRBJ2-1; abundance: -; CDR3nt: TGTGCCAGCACCGGGACTAGCGGATACAATGAGCAGTTCTTC; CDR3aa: CASTGTSGYNEQFF
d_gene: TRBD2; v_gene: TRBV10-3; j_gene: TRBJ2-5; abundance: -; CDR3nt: TGTGCCATCAGTGGGGGCCTACTAGCGGGAGGGGAAGAGACCCAGTACTTC; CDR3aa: CAISGGLLAGGEETQYF
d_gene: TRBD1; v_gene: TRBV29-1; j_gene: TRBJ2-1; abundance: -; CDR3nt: TGCAGCGTTGAAAGGGGGCAGGGGGTCGTTGAGCAGTTCTTC; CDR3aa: CSVERGQGVVEQFF
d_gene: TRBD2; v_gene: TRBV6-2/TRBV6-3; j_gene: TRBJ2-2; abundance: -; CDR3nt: TGTGCCAGCAGTTTCCAGCGGGAGGTCCTCGGCGGGGAGCTGTTTTTT; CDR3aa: CASSFQREVLGGELFF
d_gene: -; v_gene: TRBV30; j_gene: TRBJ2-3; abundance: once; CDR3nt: TGTGCCTGGAGTGTAGGAGGAAGAGATACGCAGTATTTT; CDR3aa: CAWSVGGRDTQYF
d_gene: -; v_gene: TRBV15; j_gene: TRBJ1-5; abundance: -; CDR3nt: TGTGCCACCAGCAGAGAAGGATACCAGCCCCAGCATTTT; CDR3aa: CATSREGYQPQHF
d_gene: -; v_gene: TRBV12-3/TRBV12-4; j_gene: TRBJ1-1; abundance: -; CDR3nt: TGTGCCAGCACCGTCCGGACTGAAGCTTTCTTT; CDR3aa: CASTVRTEAFF
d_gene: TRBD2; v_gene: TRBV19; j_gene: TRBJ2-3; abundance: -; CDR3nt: TGTGCCAGTACTGCGGGAGTCGCAGATACGCAGTATTTT; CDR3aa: CASTAGVADTQYF
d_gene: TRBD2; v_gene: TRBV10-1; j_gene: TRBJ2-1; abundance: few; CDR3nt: TGCGCCAGCAGTGGCCTGGCGGGAGTGGGGTACAATGAGCAGTTCTTC; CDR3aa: CASSGLAGVGYNEQFF
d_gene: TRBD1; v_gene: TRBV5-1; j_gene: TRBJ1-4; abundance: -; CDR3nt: TGCGCCAGCAGCGACCGACAGGGCGGTAATGAAAAACTGTTTTTT; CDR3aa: CASSDRQGGNEKLFF
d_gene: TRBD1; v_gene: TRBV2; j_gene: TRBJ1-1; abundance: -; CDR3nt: TGTGCCAGCATTACTGACAGGGAGGGAACTGAAGCTTTCTTT; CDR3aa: CASITDREGTEAFF
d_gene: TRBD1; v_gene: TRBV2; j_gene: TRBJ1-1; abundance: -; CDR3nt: TGTGCCAGCAGTGGTGGGACAGGGGGCACTGAAGCTTTCTTT; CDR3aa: CASSGGTGGTEAFF
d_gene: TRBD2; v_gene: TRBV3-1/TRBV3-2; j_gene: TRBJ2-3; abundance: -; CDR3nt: TGTGCCAGCAGCCAAGATCTGGCGGGAGGGCCTAGCACAGATACGCAGTATTTT; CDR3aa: CASSQDLAGGPSTDTQYF
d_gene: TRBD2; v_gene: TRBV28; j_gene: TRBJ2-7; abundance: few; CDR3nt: TGTGCCAGCAGGGGGCTTGACTTTGGCGGGAGGGACAACGAGCAGTACTTC; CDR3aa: CASRGLDFGGRDNEQYF
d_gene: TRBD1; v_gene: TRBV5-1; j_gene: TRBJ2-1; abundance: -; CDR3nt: TGCGCCAGCAGCTTGATACCGGGACAGAGCAATGAGCAGTTCTTC; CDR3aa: CASSLIPGQSNEQFF
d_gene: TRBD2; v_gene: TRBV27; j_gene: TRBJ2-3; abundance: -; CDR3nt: TGTGCCAGCAGTTTAAAAAAACCGGGACTAGCGGCCCGAAACACAGATACGCAGTATTTT; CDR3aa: CASSLKKPGLAARNTDTQYF
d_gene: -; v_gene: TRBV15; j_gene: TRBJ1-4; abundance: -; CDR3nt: TGTGCCACCAGCAGAGACCGTGCAACTAATGAAAAACTGTTTTTT; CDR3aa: CATSRDRATNEKLFF
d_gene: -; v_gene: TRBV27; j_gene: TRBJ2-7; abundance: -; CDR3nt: TGTGCCAGCAGTTTTAGGGAAGGGGCGCGGGAGCAGTACTTC; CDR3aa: CASSFREGAREQYF
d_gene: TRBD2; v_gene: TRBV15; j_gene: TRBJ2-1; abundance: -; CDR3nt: TGTGCCACCAGCAGAGACCAGATAGCGGGATTTAATGAGCAGTTCTTC; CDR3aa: CATSRDQIAGFNEQFF
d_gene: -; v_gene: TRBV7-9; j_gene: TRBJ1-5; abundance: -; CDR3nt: TGTGCCAACCGGGAGCCCCAGCATTTT; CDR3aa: CANREPQHF
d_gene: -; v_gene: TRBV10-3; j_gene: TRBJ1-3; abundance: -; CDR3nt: TGTGCCATCAGTGACCCAGGGAACTCTGGAAACACCATATATTTT; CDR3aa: CAISDPGNSGNTIYF
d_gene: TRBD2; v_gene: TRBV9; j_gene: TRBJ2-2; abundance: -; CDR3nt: TGTGCCAGCAGCGTAGAAACTAGCGGGAGTATCGGGGAGCTGTTTTTT; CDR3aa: CASSVETSGSIGELFF
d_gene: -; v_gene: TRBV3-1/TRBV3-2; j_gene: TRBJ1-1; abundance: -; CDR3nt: TGTGCCAGCAGCCAAGGACGGAACACTGAAGCTTTCTTT; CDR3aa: CASSQGRNTEAFF